What follows is one TCR beta chain and its context. The sample originates from a study of brain metastases from non-small cell lung cancer. Clones were sequenced by immunoSEQ multiplex PCR, and TCRdb holds only the in-frame ones, with some missing. The sample has over 1,000 clones, roughly nine tenths seen once. Germline V gene lookup returns CDR1 MDHEN and CDR2 SYDVKM. The CDR3 loop spans 15 amino acids. With 7 bases clipped from V and 4 bases from J, the junction kept 7 bases outside the gene matches. The sequenced material came from tumor-adjacent normal tissue. The chain carries TRBV28 and TRBJ1-3; TRBD1 agrees at 10 bases. This receptor was identified in a donor older than 35 with non-small cell lung cancer. In DNA form, the CDR3 reads TGTGCCAGCAACCGACAGGGGGCGGACGGAAACACCATATATTTT. Its translation is CASNRQGADGNTIYF.